This T cell receptor (beta chain) was sequenced during a study of blood T cell repertoires in COVID-19. Turning to the study itself: Sources were T cells, B-cell-depleted T cells, or PBMCs; the material itself was cDNA or gDNA.

Cohorts were assigned according to the clinical history that participants reported. Cohort 3 donors were reported recovered after two negative PCRs, clearance, or symptom resolution. The CDR3 length is 19 residues. The V segment lost 0 bases and the J segment 0 bases; nucleotides outside the gene matches: 12. From germline, CDR1 is LGHNA and CDR2 YNFKEQ. As originally analysed: From reference gene primer amplification, estimates of nucleated cell counts were derived. Profiled with immunoSEQ multiplex PCR; TCRdb holds only in-frame clones, not every one. The DNA gave D and trimming, while V, J and clone size come from that table. The sample records fewer than 400,000 clones, roughly 86% being singletons.

The TCR sequence derives from a woman aged 25 to 39 who had recovered from COVID-19. The sequenced material came from PBMCs or T cells enriched from blood (not recorded which). The chain joins TRBV4-2 to TRBJ2-3; 7 nucleotides line up with TRBD2. CDR3 nucleotides: TGTGCCAGCAGCCAAGATCCCATCCTACGGCGGGGGAGCACAGATACGCAGTATTTT. Amino acid sequence: CASSQDPILRRGSTDTQYF.